This is a list of T cell receptor beta chains from one sample in a study of CD8+ T cells in alopecia areata. TCRdb's table, derived via immunoSEQ multiplex PCR, lists solely in-frame clones and lacks some. There are 130,000 to 150,000 clones in the sample; roughly 46% occur only once, and less than 1% lies in the top ten. The sequencing here drew on CD4+ T cells sorted from blood, taken at week 0. All receptors come from a human donor with alopecia areata. CDR3s include the opening cysteine and the closing phenylalanine or tryptophan. A D gene is named only where the DNA matches it firmly. Where a row states a size, it is once, few, many or the class of an expanded clone; other rows omit it.

J gene	clone size	D gene	V gene	CDR3 protein	CDR3 DNA
TRBJ2-1	few	TRBD2	TRBV6-5	CASGRGSSYNEQFF	TGTGCCAGTGGCCGCGGGAGCTCCTACAATGAGCAGTTCTTC
TRBJ2-2	many	NA	TRBV4-1	CASSHNTGELFF	TGCGCCAGCAGCCACAACACCGGGGAGCTGTTTTTT
TRBJ1-2	NA	NA	TRBV28	CASTVGQYYGYTF	TGTGCCAGCACGGTGGGGCAGTACTATGGCTACACCTTC
TRBJ1-2	NA	NA	TRBV15	CATSSPRGSGYTF	TGTGCCACCAGCTCACCCCGGGGGAGCGGCTACACCTTC
TRBJ2-5	NA	TRBD2	TRBV7-2	CASSPTSGAQETQYF	TGTGCCAGCAGCCCCACTAGCGGGGCCCAAGAGACCCAGTACTTC
TRBJ2-1	NA	NA	TRBV29-1	CSVVIRAEVYNEQFF	TGCAGCGTTGTAATACGGGCGGAAGTCTACAATGAGCAGTTCTTC
TRBJ2-5	few	NA	TRBV29-1	CSVVGQETQYF	TGCAGCGTTGTCGGGCAAGAGACCCAGTACTTC
TRBJ2-3	NA	TRBD2	TRBV7-2	CASSSYALAGADTQYF	TGTGCCAGCAGCTCCTATGCACTAGCGGGAGCGGATACGCAGTATTTT
TRBJ1-1	NA	NA	TRBV7-2	CASSLAWQNTEAFF	TGTGCCAGCAGCTTAGCGTGGCAGAACACTGAAGCTTTCTTT
TRBJ2-7	NA	NA	TRBV29-1	CSVDIYEQYF	TGCAGCGTGGACATTTACGAGCAGTACTTC
TRBJ2-2	NA	NA	TRBV19	CASTQLRRGDTGELFF	TGTGCCAGTACCCAATTGCGCAGGGGAGACACCGGGGAGCTGTTTTTT
TRBJ2-3	NA	TRBD2	TRBV30	CAWRLAGNTDTQYF	TGTGCCTGGCGACTAGCGGGAAACACAGATACGCAGTATTTT
TRBJ2-1	once	TRBD1	TRBV11-2	CASSPRDRVWNEQFF	TGTGCCAGCAGCCCCCGGGACAGGGTATGGAATGAGCAGTTCTTC
TRBJ2-5	NA	TRBD2	TRBV30	CAWRWRSPLAGGSETQYF	TGTGCCTGGAGATGGCGGTCGCCTTTAGCGGGAGGTTCGGAGACCCAGTACTTC
TRBJ2-1	once	TRBD2	TRBV5-1	CASSSRTSGIDEQFF	TGCGCCAGCAGCTCACGGACTAGCGGGATTGATGAGCAGTTCTTC
TRBJ2-2	NA	TRBD1	TRBV9	CASSVTGGHGELFF	TGTGCCAGCAGCGTTACAGGGGGCCACGGGGAGCTGTTTTTT
TRBJ2-6	NA	NA	TRBV21-1	CASSNGLAGPSGANVLTF	TGTGCCAGCAGCAATGGCCTAGCGGGGCCTTCTGGGGCCAACGTCCTGACTTTC
TRBJ2-1	few	TRBD2	TRBV29-1	CSVFREGLNEQFF	TGCAGCGTATTTAGGGAGGGCCTCAATGAGCAGTTCTTC
TRBJ2-7	NA	NA	TRBV28	CASRPGQTMPYEQYF	TGTGCCAGCAGGCCGGGACAAACCATGCCGTACGAGCAGTACTTC
TRBJ2-5	NA	NA	TRBV7-2	CASSLGPLVETQYF	TGTGCCAGCAGCTTAGGCCCCTTGGTGGAGACCCAGTACTTC